This TCR beta chain came from a study of fetal regulatory T cell absence and autoimmunity. CDR1 and CDR2 from the germline V gene are SGHDT and YYEEEE. Unmatched junction bases numbered 4, after V lost 1 base and J lost 0 bases. The CDR3 covers 17 residues. Clones were read by immunoSEQ multiplex PCR, and TCRdb kept only the in-frame ones, dropping some. The sample carries approximately 46,000 clones, approximately 80% recorded once. Specimen: cord blood. The origin of this receptor is a newborn boy with IPEX syndrome. The chain couples TRBV5-6 to TRBJ2-3; 11 bases match TRBD1. The CDR3 bases are TGTGCCAGCAGCTTGCCCGGGGACAGGGGGAGCACAGATACGCAGTATTTT. It specifies CASSLPGDRGSTDTQYF. The complete variable domain, with remaining parts taken from reference TRBV5-6 and TRBJ2-3, reads DAGVTQSPTHLIKTRGQQVTLRCSPKSGHDTVSWYQQALGQGPQFIFQYYEEEERQRGNFPDRFSGHQFPNYSSELNVNALLLGDSALYLCASSLPGDRGSTDTQYFGPGTRLTVL.